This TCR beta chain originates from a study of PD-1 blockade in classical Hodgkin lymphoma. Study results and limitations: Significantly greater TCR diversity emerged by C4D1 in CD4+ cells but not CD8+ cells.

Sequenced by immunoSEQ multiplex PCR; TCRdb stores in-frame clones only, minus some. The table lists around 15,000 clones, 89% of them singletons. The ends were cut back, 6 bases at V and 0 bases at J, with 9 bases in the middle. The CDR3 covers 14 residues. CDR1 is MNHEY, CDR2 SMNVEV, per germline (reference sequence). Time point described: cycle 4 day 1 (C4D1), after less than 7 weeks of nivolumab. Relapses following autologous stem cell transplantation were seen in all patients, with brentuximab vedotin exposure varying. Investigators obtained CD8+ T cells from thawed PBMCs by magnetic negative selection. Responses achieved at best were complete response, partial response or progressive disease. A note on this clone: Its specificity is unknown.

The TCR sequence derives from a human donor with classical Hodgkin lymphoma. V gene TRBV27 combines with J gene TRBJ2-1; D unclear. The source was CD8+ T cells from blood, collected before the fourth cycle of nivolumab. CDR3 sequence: CASSPTSSYNEQFF. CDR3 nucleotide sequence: TGTGCCAGCAGCCCTACGAGCTCCTACAATGAGCAGTTCTTC.